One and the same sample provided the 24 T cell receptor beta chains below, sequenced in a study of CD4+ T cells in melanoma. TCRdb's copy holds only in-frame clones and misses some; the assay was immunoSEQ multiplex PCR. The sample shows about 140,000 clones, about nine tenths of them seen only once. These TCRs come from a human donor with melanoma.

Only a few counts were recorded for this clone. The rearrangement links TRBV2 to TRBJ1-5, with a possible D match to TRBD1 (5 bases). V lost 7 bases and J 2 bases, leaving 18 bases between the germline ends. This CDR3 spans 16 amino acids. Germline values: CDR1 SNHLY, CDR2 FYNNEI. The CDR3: CASKSLGAGGNQPQHF. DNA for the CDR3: TGTGCCAGCAAGTCGTTAGGGGCGGGGGGCAATCAGCCCCAGCATTTT.

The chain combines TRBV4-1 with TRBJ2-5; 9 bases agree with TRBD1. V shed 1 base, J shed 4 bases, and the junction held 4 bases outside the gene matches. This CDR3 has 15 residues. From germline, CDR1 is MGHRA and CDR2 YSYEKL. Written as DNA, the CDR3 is TGCGCCAGCAGCCAAGCCGGGACAGGGAGAGAGACCCAGTACTTC. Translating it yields CASSQAGTGRETQYF.

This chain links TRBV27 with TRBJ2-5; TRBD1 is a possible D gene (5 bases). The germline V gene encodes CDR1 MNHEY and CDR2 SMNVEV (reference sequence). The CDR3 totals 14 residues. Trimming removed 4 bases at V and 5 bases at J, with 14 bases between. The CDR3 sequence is CASSWGQGEETQYF. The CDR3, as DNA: TGTGCCAGCAGTTGGGGCCAGGGTGAGGAGACCCAGTACTTC.

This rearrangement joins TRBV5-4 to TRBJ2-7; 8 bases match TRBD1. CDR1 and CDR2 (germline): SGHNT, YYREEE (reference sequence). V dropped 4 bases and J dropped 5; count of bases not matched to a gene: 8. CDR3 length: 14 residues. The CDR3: CASSLGQGYHEQYF. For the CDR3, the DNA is TGTGCCAGCAGCCTTGGACAGGGTTACCACGAGCAGTACTTC.

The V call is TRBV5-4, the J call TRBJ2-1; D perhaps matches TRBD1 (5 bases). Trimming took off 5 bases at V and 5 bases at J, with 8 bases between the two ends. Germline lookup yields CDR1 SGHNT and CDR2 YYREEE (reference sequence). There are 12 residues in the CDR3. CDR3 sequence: CASRRGNNEQFF. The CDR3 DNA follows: TGTGCCAGCAGAAGGGGAAACAATGAGCAGTTCTTC.

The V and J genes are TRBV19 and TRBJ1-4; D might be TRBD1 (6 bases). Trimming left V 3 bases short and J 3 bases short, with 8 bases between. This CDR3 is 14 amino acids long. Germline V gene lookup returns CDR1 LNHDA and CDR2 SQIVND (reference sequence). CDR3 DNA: TGTGCCAGTAGTATCGGACAGTCTAATGAAAAACTGTTTTTT. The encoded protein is CASSIGQSNEKLFF.

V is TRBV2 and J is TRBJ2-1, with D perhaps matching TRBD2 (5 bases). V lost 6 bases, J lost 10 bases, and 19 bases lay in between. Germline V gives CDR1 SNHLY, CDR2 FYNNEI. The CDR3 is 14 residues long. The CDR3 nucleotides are TGTGCCAGCAGCGGTTATAGCGTGGATGGGGAGCAGTTCTTC. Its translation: CASSGYSVDGEQFF.

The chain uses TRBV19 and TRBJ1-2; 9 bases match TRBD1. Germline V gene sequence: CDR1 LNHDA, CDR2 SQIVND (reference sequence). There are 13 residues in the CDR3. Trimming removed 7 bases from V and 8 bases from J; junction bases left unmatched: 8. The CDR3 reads CASNTGGARGYTF. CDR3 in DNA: TGTGCCAGTAACACAGGGGGCGCCAGGGGCTACACCTTC.

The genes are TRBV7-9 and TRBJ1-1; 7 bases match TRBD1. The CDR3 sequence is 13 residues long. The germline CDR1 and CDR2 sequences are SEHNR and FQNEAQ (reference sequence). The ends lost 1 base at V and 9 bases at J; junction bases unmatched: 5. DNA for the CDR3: TGTGCCAGCAGCTTAGAGGGGACAGCCAAAGCTTTCTTT. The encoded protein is CASSLEGTAKAFF.

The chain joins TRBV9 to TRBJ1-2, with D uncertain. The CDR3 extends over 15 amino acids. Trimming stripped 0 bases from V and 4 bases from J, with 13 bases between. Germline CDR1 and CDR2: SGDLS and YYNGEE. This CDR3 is CASSVGPSEVYGYTF. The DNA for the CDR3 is TGTGCCAGCAGCGTAGGTCCGAGCGAGGTCTATGGCTACACCTTC.

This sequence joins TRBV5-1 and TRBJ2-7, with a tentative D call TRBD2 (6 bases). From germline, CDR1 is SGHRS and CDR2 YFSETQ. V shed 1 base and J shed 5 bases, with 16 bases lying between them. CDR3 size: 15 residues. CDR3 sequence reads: CASSLLGTGRDEQYF. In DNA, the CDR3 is TGCGCCAGCAGCTTGTTAGGGACTGGGCGGGACGAGCAGTACTTC.

The CDR3 nucleotides are TGCGCCAGCAGCCGGACGTCTAGCGGGGGGGATTACAATGAGCAGTTCTTC. Its translation: CASSRTSSGGDYNEQFF. The rearrangement uses TRBV4-1 and TRBJ2-1; 12 bases line up with TRBD2. Germline assignment: CDR1 MGHRA and CDR2 YSYEKL. The length of the CDR3 is 17 residues. V was clipped by 4 bases and J by 4 bases; unmatched bases: 8.

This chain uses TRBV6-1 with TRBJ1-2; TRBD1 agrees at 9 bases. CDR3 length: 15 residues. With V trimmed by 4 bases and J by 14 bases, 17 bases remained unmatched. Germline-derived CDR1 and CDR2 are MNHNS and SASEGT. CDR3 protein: CASSASIPGQGTSTF. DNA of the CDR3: TGTGCCAGCAGTGCGTCGATTCCGGGACAGGGAACGAGTACCTTC.

This CDR3 reads CASRVAGTPNTGELFF. In DNA form, the CDR3 reads TGCGCCAGCAGGGTGGCCGGGACCCCAAACACCGGGGAGCTGTTTTTT. V usage is TRBV10-1 and J usage is TRBJ2-2; D is perhaps TRBD1 or TRBD2 (5 bases each). The CDR3 has 16 residues. Germline values: CDR1 WNHNN, CDR2 SYGVQD (reference sequence). Trimming shortened V by 6 bases and J by 2 bases, and 16 bases separated the two germline ends.

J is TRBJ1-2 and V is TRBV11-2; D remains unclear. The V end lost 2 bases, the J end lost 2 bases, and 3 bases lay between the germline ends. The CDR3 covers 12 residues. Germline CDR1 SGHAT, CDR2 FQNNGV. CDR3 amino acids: CASSLTNYGYTF. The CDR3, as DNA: TGTGCCAGCAGCTTAACCAACTATGGCTACACCTTC.

CDR3 in DNA: TGTGCCAGCCGATCACTACTAACCGATACGCAGTATTTT. Translating gives CASRSLLTDTQYF. V is TRBV7-8 and J is TRBJ2-3, with D unclear. V lost 8 bases and J lost 6, with 15 bases in between. CDR1 and CDR2 (germline): SGHVS, FQNEAQ. The CDR3 loop spans 13 amino acids.

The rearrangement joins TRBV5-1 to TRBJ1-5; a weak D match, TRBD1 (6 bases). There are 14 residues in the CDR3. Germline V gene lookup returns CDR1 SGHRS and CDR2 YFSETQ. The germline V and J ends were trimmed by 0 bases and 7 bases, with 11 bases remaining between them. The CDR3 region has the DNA TGCGCCAGCAGCTTGGAGAGGGGGAGGCAGCCCCAGCATTTT. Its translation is CASSLERGRQPQHF.

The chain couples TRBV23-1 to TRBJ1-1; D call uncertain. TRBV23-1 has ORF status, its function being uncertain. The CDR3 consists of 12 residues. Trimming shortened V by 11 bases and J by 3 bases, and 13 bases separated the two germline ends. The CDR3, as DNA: TGCGCCTCCGGTCGAAGGCACACTGAAGCTTTCTTT. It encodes CASGRRHTEAFF.

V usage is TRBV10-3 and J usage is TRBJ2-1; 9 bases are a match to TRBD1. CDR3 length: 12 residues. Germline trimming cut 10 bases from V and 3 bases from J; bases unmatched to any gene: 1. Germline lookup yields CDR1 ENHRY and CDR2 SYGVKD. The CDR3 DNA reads TGTGCCACGACAGGGGGCTACAATGAGCAGTTCTTC. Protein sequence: CATTGGYNEQFF.

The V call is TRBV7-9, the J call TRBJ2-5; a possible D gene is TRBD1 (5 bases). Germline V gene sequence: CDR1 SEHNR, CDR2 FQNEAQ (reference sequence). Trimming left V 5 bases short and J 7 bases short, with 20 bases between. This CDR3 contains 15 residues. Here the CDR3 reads CASSPRGPDLSTQYF. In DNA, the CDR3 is TGTGCCAGCAGCCCTAGGGGTCCGGATTTGTCGACCCAGTACTTC. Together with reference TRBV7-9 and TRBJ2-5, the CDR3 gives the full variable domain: DTGVSQNPRHKITKRGQNVTFRCDPISEHNRLYWYRQTLGQGPEFLTYFQNEAQLEKSRLLSDRFSAERPKGSFSTLEIQRTEQGDSAMYLCASSPRGPDLSTQYFGPGTRLLVL.

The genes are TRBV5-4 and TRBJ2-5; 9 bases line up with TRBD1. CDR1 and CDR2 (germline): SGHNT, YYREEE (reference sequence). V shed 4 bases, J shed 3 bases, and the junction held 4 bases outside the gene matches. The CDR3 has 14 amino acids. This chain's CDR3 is CASSPGQGEETQYF. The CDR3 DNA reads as TGTGCCAGCAGCCCGGGACAGGGAGAAGAGACCCAGTACTTC.

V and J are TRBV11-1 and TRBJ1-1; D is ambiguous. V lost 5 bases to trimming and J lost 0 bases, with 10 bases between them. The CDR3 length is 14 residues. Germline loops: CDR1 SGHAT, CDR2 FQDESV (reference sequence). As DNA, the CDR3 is TGTGCCAGCAGCCTTGACACCATGAACACTGAAGCTTTCTTT. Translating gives CASSLDTMNTEAFF.

The CDR3: CASSLAGAGAWGYTF. DNA for the CDR3: TGTGCCAGCAGCCTCGCCGGCGCGGGCGCTTGGGGCTACACCTTC. The chain has TRBV14 and TRBJ1-2; no clear D gene. V was cut by 4 bases and J by 8 bases, with 20 bases left in between. CDR1 and CDR2 from the germline V gene are SGHDN and FVKESK. The CDR3 loop spans 15 amino acids.

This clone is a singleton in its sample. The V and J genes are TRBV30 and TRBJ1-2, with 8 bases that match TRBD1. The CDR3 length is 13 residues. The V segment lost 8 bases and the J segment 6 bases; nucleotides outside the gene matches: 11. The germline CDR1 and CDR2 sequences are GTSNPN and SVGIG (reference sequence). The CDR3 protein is CAHRTWTGNGYTF. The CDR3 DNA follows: TGTGCCCATCGTACTTGGACAGGGAATGGCTACACCTTC.